This is a list of T cell receptor beta chains from one sample in a study of human T cells and chemical hapten exposure. TCRdb redid the calling of the RACE reads with MiXCR, one entry per CDR3 protein. The profile shows a few hundred thousand distinct CDR3 sequences, approximately 8.6% of them singletons. The sample consisted of whole blood, taken in connection with sensitization to the hapten diphenylcyclopropenone (DPC). These TCRs come from a woman in her 40s with alopecia areata. Some clones in this sample may be carry-over from other donors' samples. CDR3s leave out the opening cysteine and the closing phenylalanine or tryptophan.

TRBV6-1 | ASSGGGPAGGYT
TRBV6-2/TRBV6-3 | ASSTGLAGVYEQY
TRBV28 | ASSPGTFGFDTQY
TRBV5-1 | ASSTGQRNEQF
TRBV5-6 | ASSFVRDVPY
TRBV5-1 | ASSGTAGDSPLH
TRBV7-2 | ASSLRFRTRSADTQY
TRBV30 | AWNRDRAKSSYEQY
TRBV6-6 | ASSHYTGAGANVLT
TRBV4-3 | ASSQEGGNANSPLH
TRBV20-1 | SVRPSTDTQY
TRBV10-3 | AISETAATQY
TRBV7-9 | ASSVTDQPQH
TRBV7-9 | ASSLGPGTDTQY
TRBV7-7 | ASSRTSGRDETQY
TRBV3-1 | ASSQARITDTQY
TRBV7-8 | ASSFGGDTQY
TRBV6-2/TRBV6-3 | ASSRPGQDASSYNEQF
TRBV29-1 | SAGSGSYEQY
TRBV21-1 | ASPMGATGELF
TRBV7-8 | ASSLDPGGANTGELF
TRBV7-9 | ASSPPGQGSNEQF
TRBV29-1 | SVAKGLNTEAF
TRBV2 | ASSGPFGGQAF
TRBV5-1 | ASSLGQGMNTEAF
TRBV5-1 | ASSWTGSTDTQY
TRBV20-1 | SASGTGDEKLF
TRBV6-5 | ASRESSGIHEQF
TRBV6-6 | ATRGGITHNGGTQY
TRBV7-2 | ASGLAVSSYNEQF
TRBV6-1 | ASSASSTGTSGRAMY
TRBV29-1 | SVRRGAGAPETQY
TRBV7-3 | ASSLHSGANVLT
TRBV7-9 | ASSFALPATNEKLF
TRBV7-9 | ASSAQQGGRGEAF
TRBV30 | AWKRPGPNEQF
TRBV9 | ASNGGAVNSPLH
TRBV6-1 | ASSEVTGSNQPQH
TRBV27 | ASRLGQDNSPLH
TRBV9 | ASSIRPETATGELF
TRBV12-3/TRBV12-4 | ASSLWTGGGNTEAF
TRBV7-2 | ASSLDRRGELF
TRBV5-1 | ASRPGDRNYNEQF
TRBV7-2 | ASSPAGGMTNEKLF
TRBV28 | ASSLATGSEQY
TRBV29-1 | SVLPESSYEQY
TRBV28 | ASSVPGLAGDTQY
TRBV6-5 | ASSYTMNTEAF